What follows is one T cell receptor (beta chain) and its context. Repertoires were generated with immunoSEQ multiplex PCR, while TCRdb's copy carries only in-frame clones and drops some. The sample has about 53,000 clones, approximately 90% seen once. V was clipped by 2 bases and J by 0 bases, with 6 bases between them. From germline, CDR1 is SGHRS and CDR2 YFSETQ. The CDR3 is 13 amino acids. This entry is derived from a study of blood T cell repertoires in COVID-19. The sequence was obtained from a man older than 75 with acute or convalescent COVID-19. The sequenced sample was peripheral blood. V and J are TRBV5-1 and TRBJ2-7; D uncertain. The chain's CDR3 is CASSFTGSYEQYF. The CDR3, as DNA: TGCGCCAGCAGCTTTACCGGCTCCTACGAGCAGTACTTC.